This passage covers 23 T cell receptor beta chains from one sample sequenced in a study of early T cells in non-severe SARS-CoV-2 infection. TCRdb re-analysed the 5' RACE reads in MiXCR, keeping a single row per CDR3 protein. The top ten clones hold less than 3% of a sample with 25,000 to 35,000 distinct CDR3 sequences, roughly 6.6% of them seen once. The source material was whole blood. The receptors were gathered from an adult who was a healthcare worker with PCR-confirmed SARS-CoV-2 infection or an uninfected control (not recorded which).

This clonotype was found many times. The DNA of the CDR3 is TGTGCCAGCAGTTTGGGGACATCAAGCACAGATACGCAGTATTTT. This translates into CASSLGTSSTDTQYF. V and J are TRBV28 and TRBJ2-3, with TRBD1 as a possible D gene (6 bases). V shed 3 bases and J shed 0 bases, with 10 bases lying between them. Germline V gives CDR1 MDHEN, CDR2 SYDVKM. The CDR3 extends over 15 amino acids.

This clonotype appeared many times. CDR3 DNA: TGTGCCAGCAGCCCGTACAGGGGGATAACAGATACGCAGTATTTT. Translated: CASSPYRGITDTQYF. The V and J genes are TRBV7-6 and TRBJ2-3; 8 bases are shared with TRBD1. Germline CDR1 SGHVS, CDR2 FNYEAQ. The CDR3 runs to 15 residues. V lost 5 bases to trimming and J lost 3 bases; unmatched junction nucleotides: 7. The entire variable domain, with the rest obtained from reference TRBV7-6 and TRBJ2-3, is as follows: GAGVSQSPRYKVTKRGQDVALRCDPISGHVSLYWYRQALGQGPEFLTYFNYEAQQDKSGLPNDRFSAERPEGSISTLTIQRTEQRDSAMYRCASSPYRGITDTQYFGPGTRLTVL.

This clonotype was counted ten times or more. The chain recombines TRBV7-9 with TRBJ1-1; unclear D gene. The CDR3 is 17 residues long. Trimming stripped 7 bases from V and 0 bases from J, with 21 bases between. In germline, CDR1 is SEHNR, CDR2 FQNEAQ (reference sequence). CDR3 coding DNA: TGTGCCAGCAACATAGGACCTCCCAGACCAATGAACACTGAAGCTTTCTTT. Its translation: CASNIGPPRPMNTEAFF.

This clonotype was found many times. The V gene is TRBV5-5, the J gene TRBJ2-6; perhaps TRBD2 as D (5 bases). The germline gives CDR1 SGHKS, CDR2 YYEKEE (reference sequence). The CDR3 contains 15 residues. V was clipped by 6 bases and J by 0 bases, with 10 bases between them. The CDR3: CASTRDPSGANVLTF. DNA for the CDR3: TGTGCCAGCACTCGGGATCCCTCTGGGGCCAACGTCCTGACTTTC.

This clonotype was counted many times. Here the CDR3 reads CASSQVLAGVYDNEQFF. In DNA, the CDR3 is TGTGCCAGCAGCCAAGTTCTAGCGGGAGTATATGACAATGAGCAGTTCTTC. The chain joins TRBV3-1 to TRBJ2-1, with 10 bases lining up with TRBD2. Germline values: CDR1 LGHDT, CDR2 YNNKEL (reference sequence). The CDR3 spans 17 residues. J gave up 5 bases and V 1 base, and 8 bases lay outside the gene matches.

This clonotype has at least ten counts. This chain uses TRBV7-6 with TRBJ2-7, with D tentatively TRBD1 (5 bases). V was shortened by 4 bases and J by 5 bases, with 12 bases between the two germline ends. The CDR3 extends over 13 amino acids. Germline values: CDR1 SGHVS, CDR2 FNYEAQ. CDR3 sequence reads: CASSSGLWNEQYF. The DNA of the CDR3 is TGTGCCAGCAGCTCAGGGCTCTGGAACGAGCAGTACTTC.

This clonotype was counted only a few times. The V gene is TRBV2, the J gene TRBJ2-5, with 9 nucleotides matching TRBD1. This CDR3 comprises 14 residues. Trimming at V came to 10 bases and at J to 2 bases, leaving 8 bases not matched to a gene. The germline V gene encodes CDR1 SNHLY and CDR2 FYNNEI. The CDR3 DNA sequence: TGTGCCATCCCCCCGGGACAGGGACAAGAGACCCAGTACTTC. This gives the protein CAIPPGQGQETQYF.

This clonotype came up a few times. The V and J genes are TRBV5-1 and TRBJ2-3; 8 bases agree with TRBD2. Per germline, CDR1 SGHRS and CDR2 YFSETQ. This CDR3 spans 16 amino acids. V lost 4 bases, J lost 5 bases, and 12 bases stayed unmatched. The CDR3 loop reads CASSPSTAGVGDTQYF. CDR3 DNA: TGCGCCAGCAGCCCTAGTACAGCGGGAGTGGGAGATACGCAGTATTTT.

This clonotype was seen ten or more times. The rearrangement joins TRBV27 to TRBJ2-7; 8 positions match TRBD1. The CDR3 runs 14 residues. V dropped 6 bases and J dropped 3; count of bases not matched to a gene: 7. Germline CDR1 MNHEY, CDR2 SMNVEV (reference sequence). CDR3 DNA sequence: TGTGCCAGCAGAAGGACAGGGCCCTTCTACGAGCAGTACTTC. Its protein is CASRRTGPFYEQYF.

This clonotype occurred many times. This chain uses TRBV7-2 with TRBJ1-3, with D uncertain. The germline gives CDR1 SGHTA, CDR2 FQGNSA. V lost 5 bases, J lost 3 bases, and 14 bases lay in between. The CDR3 is made up of 15 amino acids. In DNA, the CDR3 is TGTGCCAGCAGCCCTATGTATGGCAGTGGAAACACCATATATTTT. Protein: CASSPMYGSGNTIYF.

In this sample, this clonotype turned up a few times. The rearrangement joins TRBV4-3 to TRBJ1-1; D is unclear. The CDR3 loop spans 13 amino acids. CDR1 and CDR2 (germline): LGHNA, YSLEER. Trimming stripped 1 base from V and 4 bases from J, with 7 bases between. Here the CDR3 reads CASSQVLGTEAFF. In nucleotides, the CDR3 is TGCGCCAGCAGCCAAGTTTTAGGCACTGAAGCTTTCTTT.

This clonotype occurred many times. V usage is TRBV21-1 and J usage is TRBJ2-7; the table names TRBD1, a call not compared with the DNA. TRBV21-1 is a documented pseudogene. The CDR3 length is 12 residues. CDR3: CASRTGAYEQYF. CDR3 sequence (DNA): TGTGCCAGCAGGACAGGGGCCTACGAGCAGTACTTC.

In this sample, this clonotype turned up many times. The V call is TRBV6-1, the J call TRBJ2-7; a possible D gene is TRBD2 (5 bases). Germline-derived CDR1 and CDR2 are MNHNS and SASEGT. Deletions cut 1 base from V and 2 bases from J, with 12 bases between. The CDR3 covers 15 residues. The CDR3 DNA reads as TGTGCCAGCAGTGAAGGAGGGCCAAAGACCTACGAGCAGTACTTC. Translating it yields CASSEGGPKTYEQYF.

This sequence joins TRBV5-4 and TRBJ1-1; D uncertain. This CDR3 contains 13 residues. V was shortened by 2 bases and J by 1 base, with 6 bases between the two germline ends. The germline gives CDR1 SGHNT, CDR2 YYREEE (reference sequence). CDR3 coding DNA: TGTGCCAGCAGCTTACACCAGAACACTGAAGCTTTCTTT. It codes for CASSLHQNTEAFF.

This clonotype is medium-sized. The V and J genes are TRBV20-1 and TRBJ2-1, with D maybe TRBD1 (5 bases). Deletions cut 3 bases from V and 5 bases from J, with 17 bases between. Looked up from germline, CDR1 is DFQATT and CDR2 is SNEGSKA (reference sequence). The CDR3 is made up of 15 amino acids. The CDR3 sequence is CSASRWTPTDNEQFF. DNA for the CDR3: TGCAGTGCTAGTAGGTGGACACCTACTGACAATGAGCAGTTCTTC.

This clonotype was found many times. CDR3 protein: CASSSTYRGDYGYTF. CDR3 bases: TGTGCCAGCAGTTCCACCTACAGGGGTGACTATGGCTACACCTTC. The gene calls are TRBV27 and TRBJ1-2, with TRBD1 matching over 7 bases. The V and J ends lost 4 bases and 3 bases, in that order; junction bases with no gene match: 8. The CDR3 loop spans 15 amino acids. Per germline, CDR1 MNHEY and CDR2 SMNVEV (reference sequence).

In this sample, this clonotype turned up many times. The J gene is TRBJ2-3, the V gene TRBV19, with unresolved D. The CDR3 spans 15 residues. The germline gives CDR1 LNHDA, CDR2 SQIVND (reference sequence). Trimming took 5 bases from V and 1 from J, leaving 13 bases between them. This CDR3 is CASSSPRLRTDTQYF. CDR3 DNA sequence: TGTGCCAGTAGTTCCCCTAGATTGCGCACAGATACGCAGTATTTT.

V and J are TRBV11-1 and TRBJ2-5; D is perhaps TRBD2 (5 bases). V dropped 2 bases and J dropped 5 bases, with 9 bases sitting between them. The CDR3 runs 13 residues. Germline V lookup: CDR1 SGHAT, CDR2 FQDESV (reference sequence). As DNA, the CDR3 is TGTGCCAGCAGCTTATCGGGGATGGAGACCCAGTACTTC. Protein sequence: CASSLSGMETQYF.

This clonotype occurred many times. This chain links TRBV5-4 with TRBJ1-5; D gene ambiguous. The CDR3 consists of 13 residues. Germline-derived CDR1 and CDR2 are SGHNT and YYREEE (reference sequence). Trimming took off 0 bases at V and 7 bases at J, with 8 bases between the two ends. The CDR3 nucleotides read TGTGCCAGCAGCTTGGAGGTTGGGCAGCCCCAGCATTTT. It yields the protein CASSLEVGQPQHF.

This clonotype was counted ten times or more. V is TRBV10-1 and J is TRBJ2-5; D unresolved. The CDR3 has 13 residues. Germline values: CDR1 WNHNN, CDR2 SYGVQD (reference sequence). Trimming left V 0 bases short and J 5 bases short, with 7 bases between. This chain's CDR3 is CASSESGWETQYF. The CDR3 region has the DNA TGCGCCAGCAGTGAGTCGGGCTGGGAGACCCAGTACTTC.

This clonotype was counted at least ten times. The gene calls are TRBV7-8 and TRBJ1-5, with a possible D match to TRBD1 (6 bases). The CDR3 runs 14 residues. V lost 4 bases, J lost 10 bases, and 17 bases lay in between. From germline, CDR1 is SGHVS and CDR2 FQNEAQ. The DNA of the CDR3 is TGTGCCAGCAGCTGGGACAAAATGGTTGCACCCCAGCATTTT. The encoded protein is CASSWDKMVAPQHF.

This clonotype has just a few counts. CDR3 DNA: TGTGCCAGCAGCTTGACTCGGCTCACAGATACGCAGTATTTT. Translating gives CASSLTRLTDTQYF. The chain recombines TRBV11-2 with TRBJ2-3; D is unresolved. Looked up from germline, CDR1 is SGHAT and CDR2 is FQNNGV. The CDR3 spans 14 residues. V was trimmed by 3 bases and J by 2 bases, leaving 9 bases between them.

This clonotype occurred many times. The chain uses TRBV4-1 and TRBJ2-1; 12 bases fit TRBD2. V lost 3 bases, J lost 6 bases, and 6 bases stayed unmatched. The germline gives CDR1 MGHRA, CDR2 YSYEKL. CDR3 length: 16 residues. The CDR3 region is CASSQRTSGIGNEQFF. In DNA form, the CDR3 reads TGCGCCAGCAGCCAGAGGACTAGCGGGATCGGCAATGAGCAGTTCTTC.